This TCR beta chain was captured in a study of cytomegalovirus exposure and HLA in healthy donors. Study summary: Earlier, some 200 million T cells were analyzed, and approximately 110 million unique TCR beta sequences were found among them.

This clone has a count of ten or more. As yet, its antigen is unknown. PCR was performed using 60 Vbeta and 13 Jbeta primers. TCRdb keeps only in-frame clones here, not all; method: immunoSEQ multiplex PCR. The sample contains 110,000 or so clones, approximately 8% of which appear only once. The study, taken as a whole, reports: Rates of TCR association differed by HLA locus in a later analysis, with DRB1 highest and HLA-C lowest. Accurate prediction of HLA-A and HLA-B alleles (for most subjects) was reportedly achieved from TCR beta sequences.

Participants comprised healthy donors of bone marrow. Germline V gives CDR1 SGHRS, CDR2 YFSETQ. J was trimmed by 6 bases and V by 7 bases; bases with no gene match: 11. The CDR3 has 14 residues. The chain couples TRBV5-1 to TRBJ2-3, with 7 bases aligning to TRBD2. The TCR was taken from a woman aged 40 to 55 in good health and CMV-seropositive. Material: PBMCs. The CDR3 DNA reads TGCGCCAGCGCTATCGGGGGGAACCGGGATACGCAGTATTTT. Translating it yields CASAIGGNRDTQYF.